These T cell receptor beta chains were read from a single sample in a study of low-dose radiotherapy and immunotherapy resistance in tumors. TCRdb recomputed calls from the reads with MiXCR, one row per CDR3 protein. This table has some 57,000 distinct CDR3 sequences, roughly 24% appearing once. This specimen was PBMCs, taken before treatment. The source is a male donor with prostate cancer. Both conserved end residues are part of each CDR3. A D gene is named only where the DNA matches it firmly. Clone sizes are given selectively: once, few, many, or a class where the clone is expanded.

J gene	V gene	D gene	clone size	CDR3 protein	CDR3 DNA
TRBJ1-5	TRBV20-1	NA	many	CSAIVGAPTPNQPQHF	TGCAGTGCTATAGTAGGGGCGCCCACACCGAATCAGCCCCAGCATTTT
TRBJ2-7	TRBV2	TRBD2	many	CASSERWTSNHEQYF	TGTGCCAGCAGTGAAAGGTGGACTAGCAACCACGAGCAGTACTTC
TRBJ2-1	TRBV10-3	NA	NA	CARQTIYNEQFF	TGTGCCCGCCAGACTATTTACAATGAGCAGTTCTTC
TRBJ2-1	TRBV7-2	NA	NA	CASSFNNEQFF	TGTGCCAGCAGCTTTAACAATGAGCAGTTCTTC
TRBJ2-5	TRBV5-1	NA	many	CASSIKAVGETQYF	TGCGCCAGCAGCATTAAGGCGGTTGGCGAGACCCAGTACTTC
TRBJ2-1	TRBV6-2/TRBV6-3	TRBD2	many	CASRGLASYNEQFF	TGTGCCAGCAGGGGACTAGCGTCTTACAATGAGCAGTTCTTC
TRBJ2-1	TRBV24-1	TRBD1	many	CATSASFSGGSYNEQFF	TGTGCCACCAGTGCCTCATTTTCAGGGGGTTCCTACAATGAGCAGTTCTTC
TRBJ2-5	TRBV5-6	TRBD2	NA	CASSQTSFQETQYF	TGTGCCAGCAGCCAGACTAGCTTCCAAGAGACCCAGTACTTC
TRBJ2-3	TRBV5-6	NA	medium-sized	CASSLRGPGTDTQYF	TGTGCCAGCAGCTTGAGGGGCCCCGGCACAGATACGCAGTATTTT
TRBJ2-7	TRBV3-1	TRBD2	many	CASSQAAGVDEQYF	TGTGCCAGCAGCCAGGCAGCGGGAGTTGACGAGCAGTACTTC
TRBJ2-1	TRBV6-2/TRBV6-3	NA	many	CASSWPLGEQFF	TGTGCCAGCAGTTGGCCCCTAGGGGAGCAGTTCTTC
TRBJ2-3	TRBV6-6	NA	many	CASSYDAFTDTQYF	TGTGCCAGCAGTTACGACGCCTTCACAGATACGCAGTATTTT
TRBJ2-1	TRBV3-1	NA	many	CASSQDGHPGEQFF	TGTGCCAGCAGCCAAGATGGCCACCCCGGGGAGCAGTTCTTC
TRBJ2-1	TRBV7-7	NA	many	CASSPPSSYNEQFF	TGTGCCAGCAGCCCGCCCAGCTCCTACAATGAGCAGTTCTTC
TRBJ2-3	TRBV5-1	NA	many	CASSLGGWGTDTQYF	TGCGCCAGCAGCTTGGGCGGGTGGGGCACAGATACGCAGTATTTT